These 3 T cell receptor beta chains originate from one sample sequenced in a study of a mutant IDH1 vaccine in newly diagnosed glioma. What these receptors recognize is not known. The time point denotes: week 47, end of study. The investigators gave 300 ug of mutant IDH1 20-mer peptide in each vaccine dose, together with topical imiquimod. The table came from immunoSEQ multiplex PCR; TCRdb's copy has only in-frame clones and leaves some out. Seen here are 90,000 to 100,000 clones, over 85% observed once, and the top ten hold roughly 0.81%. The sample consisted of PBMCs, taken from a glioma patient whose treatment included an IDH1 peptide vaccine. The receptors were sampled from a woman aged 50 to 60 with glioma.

CDR3: CASSPLTSGSSYNEQFF. The CDR3 DNA sequence: TGTGCCAGCAGCCCCCTGACTAGCGGAAGCTCCTACAATGAGCAGTTCTTC. This chain joins TRBV9 and TRBJ2-1; TRBD2 matches at 9 bases. V lost 4 bases, J lost 0 bases, and 8 bases stayed unmatched. CDR3 size: 17 residues. CDR1 is SGDLS, CDR2 YYNGEE, per germline.

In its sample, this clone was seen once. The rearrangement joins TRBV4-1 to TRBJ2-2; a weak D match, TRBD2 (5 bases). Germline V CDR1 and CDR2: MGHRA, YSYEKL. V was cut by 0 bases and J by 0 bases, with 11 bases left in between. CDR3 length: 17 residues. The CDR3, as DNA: TGCGCCAGCAGCCAAGATGAATGGCGGGCGAACACCGGGGAGCTGTTTTTT. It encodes CASSQDEWRANTGELFF.

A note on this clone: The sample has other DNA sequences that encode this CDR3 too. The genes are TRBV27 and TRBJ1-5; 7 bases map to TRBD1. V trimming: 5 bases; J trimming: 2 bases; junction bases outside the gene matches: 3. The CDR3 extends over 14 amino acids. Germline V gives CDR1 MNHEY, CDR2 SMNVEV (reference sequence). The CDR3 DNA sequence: TGTGCCAGCAGTCCAGGGGGTGGCAATCAGCCCCAGCATTTT. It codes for CASSPGGGNQPQHF.